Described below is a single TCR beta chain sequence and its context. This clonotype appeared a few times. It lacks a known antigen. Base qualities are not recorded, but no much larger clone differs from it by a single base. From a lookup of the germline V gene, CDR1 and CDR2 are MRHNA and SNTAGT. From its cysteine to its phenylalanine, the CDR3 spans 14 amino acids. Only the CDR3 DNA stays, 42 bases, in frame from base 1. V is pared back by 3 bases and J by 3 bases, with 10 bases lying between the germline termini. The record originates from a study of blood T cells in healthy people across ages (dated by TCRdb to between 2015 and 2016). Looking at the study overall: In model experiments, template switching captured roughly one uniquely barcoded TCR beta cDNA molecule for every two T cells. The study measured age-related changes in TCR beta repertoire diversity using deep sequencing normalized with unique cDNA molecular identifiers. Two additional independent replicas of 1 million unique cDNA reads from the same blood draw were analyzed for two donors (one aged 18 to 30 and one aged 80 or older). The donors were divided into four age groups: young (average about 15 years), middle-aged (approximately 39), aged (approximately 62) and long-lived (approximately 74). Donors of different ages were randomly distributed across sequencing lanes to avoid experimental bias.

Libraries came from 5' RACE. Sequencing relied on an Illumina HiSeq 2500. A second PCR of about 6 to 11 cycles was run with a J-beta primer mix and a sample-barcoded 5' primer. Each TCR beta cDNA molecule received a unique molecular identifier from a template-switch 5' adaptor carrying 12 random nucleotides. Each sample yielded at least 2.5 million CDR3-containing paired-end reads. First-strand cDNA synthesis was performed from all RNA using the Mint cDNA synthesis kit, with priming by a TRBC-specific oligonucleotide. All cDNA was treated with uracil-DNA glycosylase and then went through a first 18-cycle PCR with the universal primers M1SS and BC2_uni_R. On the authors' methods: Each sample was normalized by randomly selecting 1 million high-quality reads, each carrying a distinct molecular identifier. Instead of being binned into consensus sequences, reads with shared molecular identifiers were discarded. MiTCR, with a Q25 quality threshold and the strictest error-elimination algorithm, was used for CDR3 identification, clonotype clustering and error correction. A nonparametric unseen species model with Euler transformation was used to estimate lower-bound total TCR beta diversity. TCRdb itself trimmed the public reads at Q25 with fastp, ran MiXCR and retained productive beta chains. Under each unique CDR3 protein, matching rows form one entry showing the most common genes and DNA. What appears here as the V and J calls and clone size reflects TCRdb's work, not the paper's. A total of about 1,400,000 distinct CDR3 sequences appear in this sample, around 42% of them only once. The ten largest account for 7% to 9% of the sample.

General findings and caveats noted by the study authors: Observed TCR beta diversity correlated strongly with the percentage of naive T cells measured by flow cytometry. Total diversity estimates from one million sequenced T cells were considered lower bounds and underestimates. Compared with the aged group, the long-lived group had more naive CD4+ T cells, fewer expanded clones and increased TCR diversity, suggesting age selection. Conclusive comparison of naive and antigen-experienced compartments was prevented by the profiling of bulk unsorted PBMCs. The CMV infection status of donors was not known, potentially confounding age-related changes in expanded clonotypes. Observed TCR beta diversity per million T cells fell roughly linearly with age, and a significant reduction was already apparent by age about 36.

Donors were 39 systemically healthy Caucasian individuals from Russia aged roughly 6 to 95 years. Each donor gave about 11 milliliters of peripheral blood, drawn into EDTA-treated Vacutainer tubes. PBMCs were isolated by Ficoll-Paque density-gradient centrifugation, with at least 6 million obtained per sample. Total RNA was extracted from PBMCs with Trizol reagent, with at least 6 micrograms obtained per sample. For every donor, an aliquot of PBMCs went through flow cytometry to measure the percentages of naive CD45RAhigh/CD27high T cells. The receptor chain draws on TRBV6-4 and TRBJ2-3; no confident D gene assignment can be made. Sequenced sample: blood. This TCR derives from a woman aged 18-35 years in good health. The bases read TGTGCCAGCAGTGATCCACTTGCGACAGATACGCAGTATTTT. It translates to CASSDPLATDTQYF.